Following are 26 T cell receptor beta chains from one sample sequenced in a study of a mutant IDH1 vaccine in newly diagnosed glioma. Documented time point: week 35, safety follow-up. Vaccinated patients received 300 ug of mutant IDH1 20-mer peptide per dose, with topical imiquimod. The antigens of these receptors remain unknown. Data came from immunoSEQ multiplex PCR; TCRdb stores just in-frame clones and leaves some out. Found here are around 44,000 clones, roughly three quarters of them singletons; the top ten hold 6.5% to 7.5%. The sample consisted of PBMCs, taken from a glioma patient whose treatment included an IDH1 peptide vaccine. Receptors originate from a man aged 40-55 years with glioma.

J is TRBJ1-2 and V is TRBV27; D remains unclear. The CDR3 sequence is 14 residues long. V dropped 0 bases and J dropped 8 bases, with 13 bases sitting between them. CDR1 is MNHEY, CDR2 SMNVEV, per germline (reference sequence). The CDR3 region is CASSLSLYSGGYTF. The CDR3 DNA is TGTGCCAGCAGTTTATCGCTATACTCAGGAGGCTACACCTTC.

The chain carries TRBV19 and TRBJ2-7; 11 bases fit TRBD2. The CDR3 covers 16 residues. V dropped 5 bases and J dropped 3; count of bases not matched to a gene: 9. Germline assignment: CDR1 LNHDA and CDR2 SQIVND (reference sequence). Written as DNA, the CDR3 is TGTGCCAGTAGTGAAACTAGCGGGGGTATGTTCTACGAGCAGTACTTC. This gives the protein CASSETSGGMFYEQYF.

The CDR3 region is CSAPRDGYTF. The CDR3 DNA reads TGCAGTGCTCCCAGGGACGGCTACACCTTC. The gene calls are TRBV20-1 and TRBJ1-2; D perhaps matches TRBD1 (5 bases). Trimming cost V 5 bases and J 8 bases, with 9 bases left between them. The CDR3 consists of 10 residues. The germline CDR1 and CDR2 sequences are DFQATT and SNEGSKA (reference sequence).

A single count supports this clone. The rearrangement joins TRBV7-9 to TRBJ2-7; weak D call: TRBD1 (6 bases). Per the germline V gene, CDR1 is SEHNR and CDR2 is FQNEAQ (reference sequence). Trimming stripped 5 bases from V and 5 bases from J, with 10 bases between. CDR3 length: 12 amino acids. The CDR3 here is CASSRGQNEQYF. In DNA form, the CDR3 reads TGTGCCAGCAGCCGCGGACAGAACGAGCAGTACTTC. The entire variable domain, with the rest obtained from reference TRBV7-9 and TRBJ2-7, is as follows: DTGVSQNPRHKITKRGQNVTFRCDPISEHNRLYWYRQTLGQGPEFLTYFQNEAQLEKSRLLSDRFSAERPKGSFSTLEIQRTEQGDSAMYLCASSRGQNEQYFGPGTRLTVT.

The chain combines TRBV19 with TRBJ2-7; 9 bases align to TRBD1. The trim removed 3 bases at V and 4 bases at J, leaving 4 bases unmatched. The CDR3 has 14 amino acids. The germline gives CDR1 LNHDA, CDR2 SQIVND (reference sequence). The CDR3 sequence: CASSMGQGVYEQYF. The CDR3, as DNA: TGTGCCAGTAGTATGGGACAGGGTGTTTACGAGCAGTACTTC.

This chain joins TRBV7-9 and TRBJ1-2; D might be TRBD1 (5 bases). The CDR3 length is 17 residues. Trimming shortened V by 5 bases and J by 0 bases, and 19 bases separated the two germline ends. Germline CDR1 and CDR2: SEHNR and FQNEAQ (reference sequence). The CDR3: CASSPREGRRSNYGYTF. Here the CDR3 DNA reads TGTGCCAGCAGCCCACGGGAGGGGCGTCGGTCTAACTATGGCTACACCTTC.

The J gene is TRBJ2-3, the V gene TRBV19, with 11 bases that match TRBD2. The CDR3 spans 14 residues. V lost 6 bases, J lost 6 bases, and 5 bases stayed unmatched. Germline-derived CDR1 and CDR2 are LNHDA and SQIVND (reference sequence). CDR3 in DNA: TGTGCCAGTAGACTAGCGGGGGTCTCGGATACGCAGTATTTT. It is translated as CASRLAGVSDTQYF.

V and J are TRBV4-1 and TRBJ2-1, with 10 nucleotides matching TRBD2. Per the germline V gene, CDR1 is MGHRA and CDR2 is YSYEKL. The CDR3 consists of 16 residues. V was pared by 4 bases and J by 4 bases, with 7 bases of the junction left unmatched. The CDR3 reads CASSPVGTSAYNEQFF. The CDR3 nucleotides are TGCGCCAGCAGCCCTGTCGGGACTAGCGCTTACAATGAGCAGTTCTTC.

This CDR3 is CASSEDSPLHF. The CDR3 DNA reads as TGTGCCAGCAGCGAAGATTCACCCCTCCACTTT. The chain combines TRBV5-8 with TRBJ1-6; D gene ambiguous. Germline CDR1 is SGHTS and CDR2 is YDEGEE. The CDR3 runs 11 residues. Trimming removed 4 bases from V and 8 bases from J, with 4 bases in between. The full variable domain, rest sourced from reference TRBV5-8 and TRBJ1-6, is EAGVTQSPTHLIKTRGQQATLRCSPISGHTSVYWYQQALGLGLQFLLWYDEGEERNRGNFPPRFSGRQFPNYSSELNVNALELEDSALYLCASSEDSPLHFGNGTRLTVT.

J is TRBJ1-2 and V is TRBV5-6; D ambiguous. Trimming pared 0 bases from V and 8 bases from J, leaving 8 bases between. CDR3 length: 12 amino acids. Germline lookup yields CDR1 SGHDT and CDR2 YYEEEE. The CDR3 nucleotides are TGTGCCAGCAGCTTGGCGCCCGGGGGCTACACCTTC. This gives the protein CASSLAPGGYTF. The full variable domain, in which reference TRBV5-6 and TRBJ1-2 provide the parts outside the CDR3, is DAGVTQSPTHLIKTRGQQVTLRCSPKSGHDTVSWYQQALGQGPQFIFQYYEEEERQRGNFPDRFSGHQFPNYSSELNVNALLLGDSALYLCASSLAPGGYTFGSGTRLTVV.

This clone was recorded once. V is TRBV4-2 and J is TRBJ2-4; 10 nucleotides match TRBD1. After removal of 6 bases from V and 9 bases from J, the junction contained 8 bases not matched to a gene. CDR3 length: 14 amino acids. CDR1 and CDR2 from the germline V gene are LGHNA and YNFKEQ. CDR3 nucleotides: TGTGCCAGCAGTCTGGACAGGGGGATAGGCATTCAGTACTTC. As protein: CASSLDRGIGIQYF.

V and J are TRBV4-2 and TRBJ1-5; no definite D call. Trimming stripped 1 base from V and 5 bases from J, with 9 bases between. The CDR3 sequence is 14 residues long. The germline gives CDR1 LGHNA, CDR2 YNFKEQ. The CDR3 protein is CASSQGVRDQPQHF. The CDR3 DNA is TGTGCCAGCAGCCAAGGGGTTCGGGATCAGCCCCAGCATTTT.

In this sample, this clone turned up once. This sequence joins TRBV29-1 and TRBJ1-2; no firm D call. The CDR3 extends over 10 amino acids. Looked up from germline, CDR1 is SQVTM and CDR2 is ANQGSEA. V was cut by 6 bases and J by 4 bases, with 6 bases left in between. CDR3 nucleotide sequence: TGCAGCGTCGCCTCCTATGGCTACACCTTC. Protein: CSVASYGYTF.

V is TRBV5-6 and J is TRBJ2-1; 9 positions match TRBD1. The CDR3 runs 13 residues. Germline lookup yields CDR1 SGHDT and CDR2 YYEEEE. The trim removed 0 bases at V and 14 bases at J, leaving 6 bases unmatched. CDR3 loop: CASSLVQRDREFF. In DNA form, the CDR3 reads TGTGCCAGCAGCTTGGTCCAACGGGACAGGGAGTTCTTC. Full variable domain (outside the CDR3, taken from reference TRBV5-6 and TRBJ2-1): DAGVTQSPTHLIKTRGQQVTLRCSPKSGHDTVSWYQQALGQGPQFIFQYYEEEERQRGNFPDRFSGHQFPNYSSELNVNALLLGDSALYLCASSLVQRDREFFGPGTRLTVL.

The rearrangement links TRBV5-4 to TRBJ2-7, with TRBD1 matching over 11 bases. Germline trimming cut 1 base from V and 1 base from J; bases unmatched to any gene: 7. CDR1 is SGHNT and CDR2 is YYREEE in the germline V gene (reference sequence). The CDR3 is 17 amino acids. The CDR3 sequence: CASSLRRTGGLSYEQYF. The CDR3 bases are TGTGCCAGCAGCTTGAGACGGACAGGGGGCCTTTCCTACGAGCAGTACTTC.

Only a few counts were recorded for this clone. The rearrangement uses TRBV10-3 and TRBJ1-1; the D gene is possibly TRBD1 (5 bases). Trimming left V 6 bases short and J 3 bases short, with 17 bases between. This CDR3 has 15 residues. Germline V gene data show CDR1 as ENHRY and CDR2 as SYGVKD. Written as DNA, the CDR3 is TGTGCCATCAGCGCCTCCGGGAAAGGGGACACTGAAGCTTTCTTT. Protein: CAISASGKGDTEAFF.

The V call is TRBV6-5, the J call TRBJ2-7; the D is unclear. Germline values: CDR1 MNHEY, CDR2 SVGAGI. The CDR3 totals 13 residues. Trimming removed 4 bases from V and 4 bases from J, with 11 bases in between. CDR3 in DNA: TGTGCCAGCAGTTCGACATTTGGGTACGAGCAGTACTTC. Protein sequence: CASSSTFGYEQYF.

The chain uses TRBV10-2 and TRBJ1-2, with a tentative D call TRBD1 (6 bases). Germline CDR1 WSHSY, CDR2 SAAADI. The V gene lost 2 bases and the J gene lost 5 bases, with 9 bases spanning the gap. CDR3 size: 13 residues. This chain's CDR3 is CASSEGQGYGYTF. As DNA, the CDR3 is TGCGCCAGCAGTGAGGGGCAGGGGTATGGCTACACCTTC.

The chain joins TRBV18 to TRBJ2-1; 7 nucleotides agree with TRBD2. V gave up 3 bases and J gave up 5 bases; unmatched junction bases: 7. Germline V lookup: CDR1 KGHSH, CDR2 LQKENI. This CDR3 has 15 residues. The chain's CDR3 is CASSPQGGPDNEQFF. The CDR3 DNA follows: TGTGCCAGCTCACCCCAGGGAGGGCCCGACAATGAGCAGTTCTTC.

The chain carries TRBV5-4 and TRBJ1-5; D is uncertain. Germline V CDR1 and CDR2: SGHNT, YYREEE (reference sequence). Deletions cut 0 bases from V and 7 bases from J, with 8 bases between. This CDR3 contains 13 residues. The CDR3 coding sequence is TGTGCCAGCAGCTTGGATCCGGGACAGCCCCAGCATTTT. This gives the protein CASSLDPGQPQHF.

CDR3 nucleotide sequence: TGTGCCAGCGGCACTCGCTACGAGCAGTACTTC. It specifies CASGTRYEQYF. The V gene is TRBV2, the J gene TRBJ2-7; D remains unclear. V dropped 8 bases and J dropped 3 bases, with 8 bases sitting between them. Germline V gives CDR1 SNHLY, CDR2 FYNNEI. The CDR3 consists of 11 residues.

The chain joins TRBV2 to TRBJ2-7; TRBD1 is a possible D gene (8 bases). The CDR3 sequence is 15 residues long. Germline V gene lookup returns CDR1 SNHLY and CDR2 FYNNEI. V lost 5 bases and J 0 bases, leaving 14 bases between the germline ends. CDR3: CASSQTGGGSYEQYF. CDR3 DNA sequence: TGTGCCAGCAGTCAAACAGGGGGGGGCTCCTACGAGCAGTACTTC.

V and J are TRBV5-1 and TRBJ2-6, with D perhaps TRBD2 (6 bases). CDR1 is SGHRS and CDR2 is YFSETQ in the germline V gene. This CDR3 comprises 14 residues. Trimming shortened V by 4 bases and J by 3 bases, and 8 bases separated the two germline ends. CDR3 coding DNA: TGCGCCAGCAGCGCCGGGGGTGGGGCCAACGTCCTGACTTTC. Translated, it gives CASSAGGGANVLTF.

CDR3 DNA: TGTGCCAGCAGCTTAGCTCAGTCCAATGAGCAGTTCTTC. This encodes CASSLAQSNEQFF. The rearrangement joins TRBV7-2 to TRBJ2-1; no definite D call. The V end lost 0 bases, the J end lost 6 bases, and 6 bases lay between the germline ends. This CDR3 is 13 amino acids long. Germline CDR1 reads SGHTA; CDR2 reads FQGNSA.

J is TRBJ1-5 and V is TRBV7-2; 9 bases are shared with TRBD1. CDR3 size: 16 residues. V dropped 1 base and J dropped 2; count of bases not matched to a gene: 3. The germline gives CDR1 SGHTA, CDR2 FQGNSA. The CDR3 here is CASSLGWDRGNQPQHF. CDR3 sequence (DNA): TGTGCCAGCAGCTTAGGGTGGGACAGGGGCAATCAGCCCCAGCATTTT.

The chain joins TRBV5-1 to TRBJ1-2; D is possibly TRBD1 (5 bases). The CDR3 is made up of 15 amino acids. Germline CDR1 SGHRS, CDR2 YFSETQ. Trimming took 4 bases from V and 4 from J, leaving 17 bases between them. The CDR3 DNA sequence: TGCGCCAGCAGCCCCGGACATGGGGTAGGCTATGGCTACACCTTC. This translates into CASSPGHGVGYGYTF.